This T cell receptor beta chain comes out of a study of blood T cell repertoires in COVID-19. Method: immunoSEQ multiplex PCR; TCRdb's copy keeps in-frame clones and lacks some. The data contain under 300,000 clones, approximately 88% of them singletons. The CDR3 is made up of 15 amino acids. Germline CDR1 ENHRY, CDR2 SYGVKD. The junction had 11 bases not matched to a gene; V was cut back by 9 bases and J by 3 bases. This TCR was recovered from a man aged 45 to 65 with acute or convalescent COVID-19. V is TRBV10-3 and J is TRBJ2-7, with 10 nucleotides matching TRBD1. Sequencing was carried out using peripheral blood. In nucleotides, the CDR3 is TGTGCCATTCAAACCCCGGACAGGGGGAACTACGAGCAGTACTTC. Amino acid sequence: CAIQTPDRGNYEQYF.